Presented here are 24 T cell receptor beta chains from one specimen sequenced in a study of CD8 T cells in Susac syndrome. Random hexamers were used to reverse transcribe an amount of roughly 0.45 to 1 ug RNA. A single record per CDR3 protein comes from TCRdb applying MiXCR to the immunoSEQ multiplex PCR reads. This repertoire shows approximately 210,000 distinct CDR3 sequences, around 96% found once; its top ten account for 0.075% to 0.095%. Sequenced sample: CD4+ T cells from PBMCs. The receptors were gathered from a human donor with multiple sclerosis.

The gene calls are TRBV30 and TRBJ1-5; D remains ambiguous. The V end lost 1 base, the J end lost 5 bases, and 15 bases lay between the germline ends. This CDR3 has 15 residues. CDR1 and CDR2 from the germline V gene are GTSNPN and SVGIG (reference sequence). The CDR3 region is CAWSALGSSYQPQHF. The CDR3 DNA reads as TGTGCCTGGAGTGCCCTGGGGTCGAGCTATCAGCCCCAGCATTTT.

The chain is built from TRBV9 and TRBJ2-5; TRBD2 is a possible D gene (5 bases). The V end was cut by 3 bases, the J end by 4 bases, with 19 bases between. Germline V CDR1 and CDR2: SGDLS, YYNGEE. CDR3 size: 16 residues. The CDR3 DNA is TGTGCCAGCAGCGCCACGAGGACTGGAGAGGGAGAGACCCAGTACTTC. This gives the protein CASSATRTGEGETQYF.

The chain is built from TRBV18 and TRBJ2-7; TRBD2 matches at 14 bases. CDR1 is KGHSH, CDR2 LQKENI, per germline. The CDR3 extends over 17 amino acids. V was pared by 6 bases and J by 0 bases, with 7 bases of the junction left unmatched. The CDR3 nucleotides read TGTGCCAGCTCTTTCGGACTAGCGGGAGGAGCCTCCTACGAGCAGTACTTC. Residues: CASSFGLAGGASYEQYF.

This clonotype was recorded only once. This sequence joins TRBV19 and TRBJ2-1, with 14 bases lining up with TRBD2. The CDR3 spans 13 residues. The V gene end was trimmed by 11 bases and the J gene end by 9 bases; junction bases not matched to a gene: 6. Looked up from germline, CDR1 is LNHDA and CDR2 is SQIVND (reference sequence). The CDR3 loop is CAAKGLAGVEQFF. CDR3 nucleotides: TGTGCCGCGAAGGGACTAGCGGGAGTTGAGCAGTTCTTC.

This chain uses TRBV11-2 with TRBJ2-1, with 9 bases that match TRBD1. The trim removed 1 base at V and 6 bases at J, leaving 4 bases unmatched. Germline V gene lookup returns CDR1 SGHAT and CDR2 FQNNGV. This CDR3 has 15 amino acids. CDR3 bases: TGTGCCAGCAGCTTAGGGACAGGGGCCCCCAATGAGCAGTTCTTC. This sequence encodes CASSLGTGAPNEQFF.

The chain combines TRBV28 with TRBJ1-2; D unresolved. V was pared by 7 bases and J by 8 bases, with 14 bases between. CDR3 length: 12 residues. CDR1 and CDR2 from the germline V gene are MDHEN and SYDVKM. DNA of the CDR3: TGTGCCAGCACCTACGGATCCCAAGGCTACACCTTC. This codes for CASTYGSQGYTF.

The V and J genes are TRBV24-1 and TRBJ2-7; D uncertain. Trimming stripped 1 base from V and 4 bases from J, with 4 bases between. Germline CDR1 KGHDR, CDR2 SFDVKD. The CDR3 spans 12 residues. CDR3 sequence: CATSDFGYEQYF. The CDR3 DNA reads as TGTGCCACCAGTGATTTCGGGTACGAGCAGTACTTC.

This sequence joins TRBV6-2 or TRBV6-3 and TRBJ2-3, with D perhaps matching TRBD2 (5 bases). V was clipped by 6 bases and J by 11 bases, with 15 bases between them. The CDR3 spans 12 residues. Per the germline V gene, CDR1 is MNHEY and CDR2 is SVGEGT. The CDR3 spells CASSKSLAVQYF. DNA of the CDR3: TGTGCCAGCAGCAAATCGCTAGCCGTGCAGTATTTT.

The chain joins TRBV12-3 or TRBV12-4 to TRBJ2-3; 7 bases align to TRBD2. This CDR3 has 16 residues. With 3 bases clipped from V and 0 bases from J, the junction kept 6 bases outside the gene matches. The CDR3 bases are TGTGCCAGCAGTTTCGGTCTAGCGGATAGCACAGATACGCAGTATTTT. It translates to CASSFGLADSTDTQYF.

The J gene is TRBJ2-7, the V gene TRBV7-2; D unclear. Trimming cost V 5 bases and J 5 bases, with 19 bases left between them. The CDR3 is 15 amino acids. In germline, CDR1 is SGHTA, CDR2 FQGNSA. CDR3 region: CASSPWISSRDEQYF. Written as DNA, the CDR3 is TGTGCCAGCAGCCCCTGGATTAGCTCCCGGGACGAGCAGTACTTC.

The chain has TRBV3-1 and TRBJ2-3; D perhaps matches TRBD2 (6 bases). The germline V gene encodes CDR1 LGHDT and CDR2 YNNKEL (reference sequence). V gave up 1 base and J gave up 2 bases, with 10 bases separating them. The length of the CDR3 is 15 residues. As DNA, the CDR3 is TGTGCCAGCAGCCAAGCGGGGGAGAACACAGATACGCAGTATTTT. This codes for CASSQAGENTDTQYF.

V usage is TRBV20-1 and J usage is TRBJ1-1; D might be TRBD1 (5 bases). Looked up from germline, CDR1 is DFQATT and CDR2 is SNEGSKA (reference sequence). V lost 4 bases and J 10 bases, leaving 19 bases between the germline ends. This CDR3 contains 13 residues. The CDR3 protein is CSATLEGRVSAFF. CDR3 DNA sequence: TGCAGTGCTACACTAGAGGGACGGGTCTCAGCTTTCTTT.

The gene calls are TRBV9 and TRBJ2-5; 7 positions match TRBD2. Germline CDR1 reads SGDLS; CDR2 reads YYNGEE. The V and J ends lost 0 bases and 2 bases, in that order; junction bases with no gene match: 1. The CDR3 is made up of 14 amino acids. CDR3 in DNA: TGTGCCAGCAGCGTAGACGGGAGGCAAGAGACCCAGTACTTC. Translated, it gives CASSVDGRQETQYF.

CDR3 nucleotide sequence: TGTGCCAGCAGCCTGATAGGCCCAGGACACACTGAAGCTTTCTTT. Protein: CASSLIGPGHTEAFF. The gene calls are TRBV14 and TRBJ1-1; no firm D call. Germline V gene sequence: CDR1 SGHDN, CDR2 FVKESK. Trimming took off 4 bases at V and 3 bases at J, with 15 bases between the two ends. This CDR3 is 15 amino acids long.

The chain recombines TRBV29-1 with TRBJ2-2, with no clear D. CDR1 and CDR2 (germline): SQVTM, ANQGSEA. This CDR3 has 14 residues. V was clipped by 0 bases and J by 3 bases, with 8 bases between them. CDR3 sequence reads: CSVEDGRYTGELFF. CDR3 bases: TGCAGCGTTGAAGATGGCAGATACACCGGGGAGCTGTTTTTT.

This chain links TRBV7-6 with TRBJ2-7; TRBD2 aligns across 9 bases. The CDR3 is 14 residues long. Trimming cost V 1 base and J 5 bases; bases outside gene matches: 3. CDR1 and CDR2 from the germline V gene are SGHVS and FNYEAQ. The CDR3 loop reads CASSLGLAGHEQYF. The DNA of the CDR3 is TGTGCCAGCAGCTTAGGGCTAGCGGGGCACGAGCAGTACTTC.

The chain recombines TRBV7-6 with TRBJ1-1; D ambiguous. The CDR3 loop spans 14 amino acids. V lost 5 bases to trimming and J lost 0 bases, with 10 bases between them. Germline V gives CDR1 SGHVS, CDR2 FNYEAQ. In DNA form, the CDR3 reads TGTGCCAGCAGCCGAGGGTTGATGAACACTGAAGCTTTCTTT. It specifies CASSRGLMNTEAFF. The variable domain in full, with the rest retrieved from reference TRBV7-6 and TRBJ1-1, is GAGVSQSPRYKVTKRGQDVALRCDPISGHVSLYWYRQALGQGPEFLTYFNYEAQQDKSGLPNDRFSAERPEGSISTLTIQRTEQRDSAMYRCASSRGLMNTEAFFGQGTRLTVV.

The chain is built from TRBV5-6 and TRBJ2-7, with TRBD2 matching 9 bases. The CDR3 runs 15 residues. V shed 0 bases, J shed 2 bases, and the junction held 3 bases outside the gene matches. CDR1 and CDR2 from the germline V gene are SGHDT and YYEEEE. The CDR3 region has the DNA TGTGCCAGCAGCTTGGGACTAGCGGATACCTACGAGCAGTACTTC. It encodes CASSLGLADTYEQYF.

The J gene is TRBJ2-5, the V gene TRBV29-1, with 10 nucleotides matching TRBD1. The CDR3 has 13 amino acids. Germline values: CDR1 SQVTM, CDR2 ANQGSEA. The J segment lost 6 bases and the V segment lost 7 bases, leaving 8 bases of the junction unmatched. DNA of the CDR3: TGCAGCGGGAGACAGGGGGCCCTAAAGACCCAGTACTTC. Protein sequence: CSGRQGALKTQYF.

The genes are TRBV20-1 and TRBJ2-7; no definite D call. Germline V gene lookup returns CDR1 DFQATT and CDR2 SNEGSKA (reference sequence). V dropped 0 bases and J dropped 5 bases, with 5 bases sitting between them. The CDR3 is made up of 11 amino acids. CDR3 sequence: CSARDSHEQYF. The CDR3 DNA follows: TGCAGTGCTAGAGATAGCCACGAGCAGTACTTC.

The gene calls are TRBV12-3 or TRBV12-4 and TRBJ1-2; the D is unclear. Trimming pared 6 bases from V and 2 bases from J, leaving 4 bases between. This CDR3 region has 11 residues. CDR3 sequence: CASSGNYGYTF. The CDR3 coding sequence is TGTGCCAGCAGCGGAAACTATGGCTACACCTTC.

This clonotype was found a few times. This rearrangement joins TRBV3-1 to TRBJ1-5; D remains unclear. Trimming cost V 3 bases and J 3 bases, with 3 bases left between them. The CDR3 is 12 amino acids. Germline values: CDR1 LGHDT, CDR2 YNNKEL (reference sequence). The CDR3: CASSHLNQPQHF. CDR3 in DNA: TGTGCCAGCAGCCATCTCAATCAGCCCCAGCATTTT.

The J gene is TRBJ1-2, the V gene TRBV28, with 10 bases fitting TRBD1. CDR3 length: 15 residues. Germline assignment: CDR1 MDHEN and CDR2 SYDVKM. J gave up 8 bases and V 6 bases, and 12 bases lay outside the gene matches. The chain's CDR3 is CASRHPGTGDKGYTF. The DNA of the CDR3 is TGTGCCAGCAGGCACCCGGGGACAGGGGATAAAGGCTACACCTTC.

This chain uses TRBV5-6 with TRBJ2-7, with D perhaps TRBD1 or TRBD2 (6 bases each). Germline lookup yields CDR1 SGHDT and CDR2 YYEEEE. There are 15 residues in the CDR3. V shed 1 base and J shed 2 bases, with 13 bases lying between them. The CDR3 here is CASSLPGATTYEQYF. The CDR3 DNA reads TGTGCCAGCAGCTTGCCGGGGGCTACTACCTACGAGCAGTACTTC. Full variable domain (missing parts from reference TRBV5-6 and TRBJ2-7): DAGVTQSPTHLIKTRGQQVTLRCSPKSGHDTVSWYQQALGQGPQFIFQYYEEEERQRGNFPDRFSGHQFPNYSSELNVNALLLGDSALYLCASSLPGATTYEQYFGPGTRLTVT.